This T cell receptor (beta chain) stems from a study of cytomegalovirus exposure and HLA in healthy donors. 13 Jbeta primers and 60 Vbeta primers were used for the PCR. Generated by immunoSEQ multiplex PCR, the TCRdb table keeps only in-frame clones and is missing some. Seen here are around 190,000 clones, 65% to 90% observed once, and the top ten hold over 2%. This clone was counted between two and nine times. This receptor was taken from a woman in her fifties or sixties in good health and CMV-seronegative. Material for sequencing was PBMCs.

DNA for the CDR3: TGTGCCTGGAGTGTATTCCGTCGGGGCGGGGGGGAGACCCAGTACTTC. Translating it yields CAWSVFRRGGGETQYF. This rearrangement joins TRBV30 to TRBJ2-5; 8 bases are shared with TRBD2. The germline gives CDR1 GTSNPN, CDR2 SVGIG (reference sequence). Trimming at V came to 0 bases and at J to 5 bases, leaving 11 bases not matched to a gene. CDR3 length: 16 residues. The complete variable domain, with remaining parts taken from reference TRBV30 and TRBJ2-5, reads SQTIHQWPATLVQPVGSPLSLECTVEGTSNPNLYWYRQAAGRGLQLLFYSVGIGQISSEVPQNLSASRPQDRQFILSSKKLLLSDSGFYLCAWSVFRRGGGETQYFGPGTRLLVL.